This T cell receptor (beta chain) appears in the sequencing data of a study of human T cells and chemical hapten exposure. Study background: Minor pooled library volume differences mainly drove per-sample TCR yield variation.

The CDR3 is made up of 13 amino acids. V was trimmed by 6 bases and J by 3 bases, leaving 12 bases between them. In germline, CDR1 is MDHEN, CDR2 SYDVKM. Findings of the study overall: DPC sensitization left the count of TCRs above 1 in 1000 unchanged.

This clonotype was counted a few times. The antigen is not known. This sample's time point: healthy volunteer bleed at 6 weeks. The authors extracted total RNA from unfractionated whole blood. The study's library attached unique molecular identifiers to single cDNA molecules. How the authors handled the data: Individual samples carried between about 20,000 and 700,000 TCRs, with around 96,000 as the median. TCRdb fed the RACE reads into MiXCR, producing one record per CDR3 protein. The V and J calls reflect TCRdb's pipeline rather than the authors' work. The repertoire holds 55,000 to 75,000 distinct CDR3 sequences, with approximately 6.2% as singletons.

The chain joins TRBV28 to TRBJ2-7; TRBD2 is a possible D gene (5 bases). The sequence derives from a female donor in good health. Some clones in this sample may be carry-over from other donors' samples. Specimen: whole blood. DNA for the CDR3: TGTGCCAGCAGCCGCCCGGGGAACTACGAGCAGTACTTC. Its translation is CASSRPGNYEQYF. The variable domain in full, with the rest retrieved from reference TRBV28 and TRBJ2-7, is DVKVTQSSRYLVKRTGEKVFLECVQDMDHENMFWYRQDPGLGLRLIYFSYDVKMKEKGDIPEGYSVSREKKERFSLILESASTNQTSMYLCASSRPGNYEQYFGPGTRLTVT.